A single sample gave rise to the 27 T cell receptor beta chains below, sequenced in a study of blood T cells in healthy people across ages. Next came a second PCR, run for about 6 to 11 cycles, which used a sample-barcoded 5' primer along with a J-beta primer mix. TCRdb re-derived calls from the 5' RACE reads in MiXCR, one entry per CDR3 protein. The sample includes approximately 1,000,000 distinct CDR3 sequences, roughly 45% seen only once; the top ten take 15% to 20%. The specimen sequenced was blood. The receptors derive from a woman in her sixties in good health.

The chain joins TRBV7-8 to TRBJ2-4; D is perhaps TRBD2 (5 bases). Gene TRBJ2-5 matches the end of the DNA better, so the J call may be wrong. Germline V CDR1 and CDR2: SGHVS, FQNEAQ. The CDR3 has 14 residues. CDR3 amino acids: CASSLARGSQTQYF. CDR3 DNA sequence: TGTGCCAGCAGCTTAGCTCGGGGTAGCCAGACCCAGTACTTC.

The gene calls are TRBV12-3 or TRBV12-4 and TRBJ2-5, with a weak D call TRBD1 (6 bases). CDR3 length: 17 amino acids. The V end lost 3 bases, the J end lost 0 bases, and 17 bases lay between the germline ends. CDR3 coding DNA: TGTGCCAGCAGTTTGGGGGCGCCGAGGACGTACCAAGAGACCCAGTACTTC. Its protein product is CASSLGAPRTYQETQYF.

The chain joins TRBV14 to TRBJ2-3, with unresolved D. In germline, CDR1 is SGHDN, CDR2 FVKESK. Trimming took 1 base from V and 0 from J, leaving 11 bases between them. This CDR3 spans 16 amino acids. The DNA of the CDR3 is TGTGCCAGCAGCCAAGCTGGGGTGTCGAGCACAGATACGCAGTATTTT. Residues: CASSQAGVSSTDTQYF.

The chain has TRBV6-5 and TRBJ2-4; 9 bases fit TRBD2. The J call is uncertain, as TRBJ2-7 better fits the DNA end. The CDR3 runs to 15 residues. CDR1 is MNHEY, CDR2 SVGAGI, per germline. This CDR3 reads CASSSTAGGYYEQYF. As DNA, the CDR3 is TGTGCCAGCAGTTCCACCGCGGGAGGGTACTACGAGCAGTACTTC.

This chain's CDR3 is CAIRRTSEGTDTQYF. In DNA form, the CDR3 reads TGTGCCATCAGGCGCACTAGCGAGGGCACAGATACGCAGTATTTT. This sequence joins TRBV10-3 and TRBJ2-3; 7 positions agree with TRBD2. Unmatched junction bases numbered 7, after V lost 6 bases and J lost 1 base. This CDR3 spans 15 amino acids. Germline CDR1 is ENHRY and CDR2 is SYGVKD.

The chain joins TRBV30 to TRBJ2-5; a possible D gene is TRBD2 (5 bases). The CDR3 consists of 11 residues. Germline CDR1 and CDR2: GTSNPN and SVGIG (reference sequence). Trimming stripped 2 bases from V and 11 bases from J, with 12 bases between. The CDR3 nucleotides are TGTGCCTGGAGTACGGACTTAGGGCAGTACTTC. Translated, it gives CAWSTDLGQYF.

The rearrangement links TRBV9 to TRBJ2-7; the D gene is possibly TRBD1 (6 bases). The V gene's germline CDR1 is SGDLS and CDR2 YYNGEE. V lost 0 bases and J lost 2, with 9 bases in between. CDR3 length: 14 residues. Written as DNA, the CDR3 is TGTGCCAGCAGCGTAGGGAACAGGGCCTACGAGCAGTACTTC. Its protein product is CASSVGNRAYEQYF.

This rearrangement joins TRBV6-1 to TRBJ1-5, with TRBD1 identical over 7 bases. Germline V gives CDR1 MNHNS, CDR2 SASEGT. This CDR3 has 13 residues. J was trimmed by 1 base and V by 6 bases; bases with no gene match: 0. The CDR3 coding sequence is TGTGCCAGCAGGGGACAGAGCAATCAGCCCCAGCATTTT. Translated: CASRGQSNQPQHF.

The chain links TRBV3-1 to TRBJ1-2, with 7 bases aligning to TRBD1. The CDR3 is 16 residues long. The V segment lost 2 bases and the J segment 4 bases; nucleotides outside the gene matches: 10. Germline loops: CDR1 LGHDT, CDR2 YNNKEL (reference sequence). The CDR3 region has the DNA TGTGCCAGCAGCCAAAGTCTTTTAGGGGGCGGCTATGGCTACACCTTC. Translated, it gives CASSQSLLGGGYGYTF.

This clonotype showed up just a few times. The V call is TRBV5-1, the J call TRBJ2-7; 9 nucleotides agree with TRBD1. Germline trimming cut 0 bases from V and 3 bases from J; bases unmatched to any gene: 7. From germline, CDR1 is SGHRS and CDR2 YFSETQ. This CDR3 is 16 amino acids long. The CDR3 is CASSLGTGATFYEQYF. CDR3 DNA sequence: TGCGCCAGCAGCTTGGGGACAGGGGCGACCTTCTACGAGCAGTACTTC.

A single count supports this clonotype. CDR3 residues: CASSRQGYTQYF. The CDR3 bases are TGTGCCAGCAGCCGGCAGGGTTATACGCAGTATTTT. V and J are TRBV14 and TRBJ2-3; tentative D call: TRBD1 (5 bases). V gave up 4 bases and J gave up 7 bases, with 9 bases separating them. Germline V gene data show CDR1 as SGHDN and CDR2 as FVKESK. The CDR3 is 12 amino acids. Using reference TRBV14 and TRBJ2-3 for the parts outside the CDR3, the full variable domain is EAGVTQFPSHSVIEKGQTVTLRCDPISGHDNLYWYRRVMGKEIKFLLHFVKESKQDESGMPNNRFLAERTGGTYSTLKVQPAELEDSGVYFCASSRQGYTQYFGPGTRLTVL.

This clonotype was counted between two and nine times. The rearrangement joins TRBV7-7 to TRBJ2-7; D gene uncertain. CDR3 length: 13 residues. Deletions cut 5 bases from V and 1 base from J, with 9 bases between. Germline CDR1 reads SSHAT; CDR2 reads FNYEAQ (reference sequence). CDR3: CASSAGISYEQYF. CDR3 coding DNA: TGTGCCAGCAGCGCTGGGATTTCCTACGAGCAGTACTTC.

V usage is TRBV4-1 and J usage is TRBJ2-1, with 8 bases aligning to TRBD1. The V gene's germline CDR1 is MGHRA and CDR2 YSYEKL. CDR3 length: 15 residues. V was clipped by 4 bases and J by 6 bases; unmatched bases: 8. CDR3: CASSLRQGLSNEQFF. CDR3 DNA sequence: TGCGCCAGCAGCCTCCGACAGGGGCTCTCCAATGAGCAGTTCTTC.

V usage is TRBV27 and J usage is TRBJ1-2, with 8 bases that match TRBD1. V gave up 5 bases and J gave up 5 bases; unmatched junction bases: 4. The CDR3 sequence is 13 residues long. Germline CDR1 reads MNHEY; CDR2 reads SMNVEV (reference sequence). CDR3 in amino acids: CASSRDRMYGYTF. The CDR3 DNA is TGTGCCAGCAGTCGGGACAGGATGTATGGCTACACCTTC.

The chain combines TRBV10-3 with TRBJ1-6; 7 nucleotides line up with TRBD1. This CDR3 contains 13 residues. The germline gives CDR1 ENHRY, CDR2 SYGVKD. The junction had 8 bases not matched to a gene; V was cut back by 10 bases and J by 8 bases. CDR3 region: CATQTGLDSPLHF. In nucleotides, the CDR3 is TGTGCCACACAGACAGGGTTGGATTCACCCCTCCACTTT.

The gene calls are TRBV7-2 and TRBJ2-5; 10 nucleotides agree with TRBD1. Trimming took 5 bases from V and 11 from J; bases not matched to a gene: 14. Per germline, CDR1 SGHTA and CDR2 FQGNSA. The CDR3 length is 15 residues. The CDR3 protein is CASSPPDRGRREQYF. As DNA, the CDR3 is TGTGCCAGCAGCCCTCCAGACAGGGGGCGTCGAGAGCAGTACTTC.

As regards this clonotype: Mismatch with germline at one junction end may stem from a read error. V usage is TRBV7-9 and J usage is TRBJ2-3; D is perhaps TRBD2 (6 bases). Per germline, CDR1 SEHNR and CDR2 FQNEAQ (reference sequence). This CDR3 has 16 residues. The CDR3 region is CASSPSLEDYTDTRYF. The CDR3 region has the DNA TGTGCCAGCAGCCCCTCACTAGAGGACTACACAGATACGCGGTATTTT.

The chain employs TRBV27 and TRBJ2-3, with 10 nucleotides matching TRBD2. V dropped 0 bases and J dropped 4; count of bases not matched to a gene: 7. In germline, CDR1 is MNHEY, CDR2 SMNVEV (reference sequence). This CDR3 is built from 17 residues. The CDR3 DNA is TGTGCCAGCAGTTTATCCTCAGCGGGAGGGCGCCCAGATACGCAGTATTTT. Encoded protein: CASSLSSAGGRPDTQYF.

This clonotype was found once. This chain joins TRBV2 and TRBJ2-5, with 10 positions matching TRBD2. V lost 7 bases to trimming and J lost 2 bases; unmatched junction nucleotides: 13. Germline assignment: CDR1 SNHLY and CDR2 FYNNEI. This CDR3 is built from 17 residues. The CDR3 sequence: CASTRRRTSGTQETQYF. CDR3 in DNA: TGTGCCAGCACTAGGAGGAGGACTAGCGGAACTCAAGAGACCCAGTACTTC.

The chain has TRBV7-9 and TRBJ2-2; 7 bases map to TRBD2. Germline V gene sequence: CDR1 SEHNR, CDR2 FQNEAQ (reference sequence). With 5 bases clipped from V and 6 bases from J, the junction kept 6 bases outside the gene matches. The CDR3 has 14 amino acids. CDR3 loop: CASSKAGLAGELFF. The CDR3 bases are TGTGCCAGCAGCAAAGCGGGATTGGCCGGGGAGCTGTTTTTT.

This clonotype was found a few times. The chain uses TRBV27 and TRBJ2-7, with TRBD1 as a possible D gene (5 bases). The germline V and J ends were trimmed by 5 bases and 4 bases, with 15 bases remaining between them. This CDR3 contains 14 residues. CDR1 and CDR2 from the germline V gene are MNHEY and SMNVEV (reference sequence). The DNA of the CDR3 is TGTGCCAGCAGTACCCGACAGTGGGGATACGAGCAGTACTTC. Its translation: CASSTRQWGYEQYF.

This clonotype has a count of ten or more. V is TRBV29-1 and J is TRBJ2-5; 7 nucleotides align to TRBD2. Germline-derived CDR1 and CDR2 are SQVTM and ANQGSEA. The CDR3 contains 15 residues. V gave up 6 bases and J gave up 1 base; unmatched junction bases: 11. The CDR3 reads CSVPRDYPIQETQYF. The CDR3 DNA is TGCAGCGTCCCCCGGGACTACCCGATCCAAGAGACCCAGTACTTC.

This clonotype was observed a few times. This sequence joins TRBV28 and TRBJ2-1; the match to TRBD1 covers 8 bases. The CDR3 length is 16 residues. Losses at the gene ends were 5 bases for V and 0 bases for J; bases not matched to a gene: 6. CDR1 is MDHEN and CDR2 is SYDVKM in the germline V gene. The CDR3 region is CASSLGQESSYNEQFF. The CDR3 region has the DNA TGTGCCAGCAGTCTGGGACAGGAAAGCTCCTACAATGAGCAGTTCTTC.

The V and J genes are TRBV11-2 and TRBJ2-1; D is perhaps TRBD2 (6 bases). Trimming removed 2 bases from V and 7 bases from J, with 18 bases in between. The CDR3 runs to 16 residues. Germline assignment: CDR1 SGHAT and CDR2 FQNNGV. In DNA, the CDR3 is TGTGCCAGCAGCTTACTCCCGGGGGTAGCCGGGAATGAGCAGTTCTTC. Translated: CASSLLPGVAGNEQFF.

This clonotype was seen more than once but under ten times. A junction end diverges from the germline sequence, so it may reflect a read error. The chain links TRBV5-6 to TRBJ2-1; TRBD2 aligns across 13 bases. Germline V gene sequence: CDR1 SGHDT, CDR2 YYEEEE. This CDR3 contains 16 residues. The CDR3 region is CASSFRTSGRRNEQFF. CDR3 coding DNA: TGTGCCAGTAGCTTCCGGACTAGCGGGAGACGCAATGAGCAGTTCTTC.

This clonotype appeared a few times. V gene TRBV29-1 combines with J gene TRBJ2-2; 8 bases are shared with TRBD1. V shed 1 base, J shed 3 bases, and the junction held 4 bases outside the gene matches. From germline, CDR1 is SQVTM and CDR2 ANQGSEA. This CDR3 comprises 15 residues. For the CDR3, the DNA is TGCAGCGTTGAAGCCGGGACAGGCTACACCGGGGAGCTGTTTTTT. Its translation is CSVEAGTGYTGELFF.

This clonotype was seen only a few times. This rearrangement joins TRBV2 to TRBJ1-2; possibly TRBD1 for D (5 bases). Trimming stripped 3 bases from V and 8 bases from J, with 13 bases between. The CDR3 contains 13 residues. The germline gives CDR1 SNHLY, CDR2 FYNNEI. CDR3 in amino acids: CASSEGTARGYTF. CDR3 DNA sequence: TGTGCCAGCAGTGAGGGGACGGCGAGAGGCTACACCTTC.